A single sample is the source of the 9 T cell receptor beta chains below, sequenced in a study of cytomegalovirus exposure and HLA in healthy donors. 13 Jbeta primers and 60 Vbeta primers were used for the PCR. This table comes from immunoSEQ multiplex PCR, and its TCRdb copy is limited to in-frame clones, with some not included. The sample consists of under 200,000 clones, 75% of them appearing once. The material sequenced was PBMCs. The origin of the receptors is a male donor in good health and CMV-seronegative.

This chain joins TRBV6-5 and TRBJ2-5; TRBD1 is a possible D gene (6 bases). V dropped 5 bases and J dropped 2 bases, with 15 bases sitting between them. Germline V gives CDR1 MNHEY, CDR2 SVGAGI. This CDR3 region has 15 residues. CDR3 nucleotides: TGTGCCAGCAGTCTTTACAGGGTGGGACAAGAGACCCAGTACTTC. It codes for CASSLYRVGQETQYF.

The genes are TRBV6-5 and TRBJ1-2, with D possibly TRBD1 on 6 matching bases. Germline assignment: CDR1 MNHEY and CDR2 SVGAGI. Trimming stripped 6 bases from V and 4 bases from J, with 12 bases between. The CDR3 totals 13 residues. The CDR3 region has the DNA TGTGCCAGCAGAAAAGACAGGATCTATGGCTACACCTTC. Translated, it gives CASRKDRIYGYTF.

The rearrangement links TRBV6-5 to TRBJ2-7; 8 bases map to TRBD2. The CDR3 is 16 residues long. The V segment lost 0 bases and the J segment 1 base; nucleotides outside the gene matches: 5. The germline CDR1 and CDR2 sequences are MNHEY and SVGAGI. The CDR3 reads CASSYSSSGPSYEQYF. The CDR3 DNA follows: TGTGCCAGCAGTTACTCCTCTAGCGGGCCTTCCTACGAGCAGTACTTC.

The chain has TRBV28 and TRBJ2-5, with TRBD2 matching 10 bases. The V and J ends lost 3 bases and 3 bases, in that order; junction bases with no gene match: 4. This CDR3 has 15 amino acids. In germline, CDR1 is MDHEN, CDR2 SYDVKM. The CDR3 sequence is CASSFQREGEETQYF. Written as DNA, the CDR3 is TGTGCCAGCAGTTTTCAGCGGGAGGGGGAAGAGACCCAGTACTTC.

CDR3 in amino acids: CAWRGTGVEKLFF. The CDR3, as DNA: TGTGCCTGGAGGGGGACAGGGGTGGAAAAACTGTTTTTT. This chain links TRBV30 with TRBJ1-4, with 10 nucleotides matching TRBD1. Germline V gene data show CDR1 as GTSNPN and CDR2 as SVGIG (reference sequence). Losses at the gene ends were 3 bases for V and 8 bases for J; bases not matched to a gene: 3. The CDR3 is made up of 13 amino acids.

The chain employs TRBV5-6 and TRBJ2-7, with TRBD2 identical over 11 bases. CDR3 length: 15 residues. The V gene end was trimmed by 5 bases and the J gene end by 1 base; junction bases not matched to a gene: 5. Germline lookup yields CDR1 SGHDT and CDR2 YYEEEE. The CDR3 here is CASRRLAGPSYEQYF. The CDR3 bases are TGTGCCAGCAGGAGACTAGCGGGGCCTTCCTACGAGCAGTACTTC.

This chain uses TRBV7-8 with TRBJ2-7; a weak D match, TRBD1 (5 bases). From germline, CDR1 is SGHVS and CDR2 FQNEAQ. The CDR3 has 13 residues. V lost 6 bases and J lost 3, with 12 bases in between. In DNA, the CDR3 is TGTGCCAGCAGTTTCCCCCAGGGCTACGAGCAGTACTTC. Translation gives CASSFPQGYEQYF.

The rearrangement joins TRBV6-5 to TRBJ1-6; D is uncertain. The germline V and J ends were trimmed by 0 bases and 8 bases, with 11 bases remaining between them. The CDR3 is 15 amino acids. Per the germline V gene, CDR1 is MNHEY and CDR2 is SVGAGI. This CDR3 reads CASSYSPGFDSPLHF. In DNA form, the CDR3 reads TGTGCCAGCAGTTACTCGCCGGGGTTCGATTCACCCCTCCACTTT.

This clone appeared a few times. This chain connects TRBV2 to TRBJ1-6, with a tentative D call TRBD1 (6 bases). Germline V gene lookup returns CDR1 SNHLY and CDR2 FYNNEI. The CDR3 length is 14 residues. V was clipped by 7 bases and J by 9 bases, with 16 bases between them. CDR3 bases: TGTGCCAGCACCCCGGGGGGGGCGAGTTCACCCCTCCACTTT. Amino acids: CASTPGGASSPLHF.